The rows below give T cell receptor beta chains drawn from one sample of a study of graft-versus-host responses after intestinal transplantation. The data were produced by immunoSEQ multiplex PCR, yet TCRdb's version contains in-frame clones alone and is incomplete. The data hold roughly 97,000 clones, with approximately 84% observed a single time. Antigens of these TCRs are unknown. The input for sequencing was unstimulated CD4+ T cells sorted from spleen or lymph node cells, taken before intestinal transplant. The receptors originated from a human donor who received an intestinal transplant. The CDR3 runs from the conserved cysteine through the conserved F or W. The order of the fields is V gene, D gene, clone size, J gene, CDR3 protein, CDR3 DNA. D genes are given only for firm matches. The listing skips clone size in some rows; elsewhere it reads once, few, many or a size class.

>TRBV5-1|.|.|TRBJ2-7
CASSSPGGKWYEQYF
TGCGCCAGCAGCTCGCCGGGGGGCAAATGGTACGAGCAGTACTTC
>TRBV6-6|TRBD2|.|TRBJ2-7
CASSPTGTTYEQYF
TGTGCCAGCAGTCCCACCGGGACTACCTACGAGCAGTACTTC
>TRBV21-1|.|.|TRBJ2-5
CASSPAGQGFQETQYF
TGTGCCAGCAGCCCAGCGGGACAGGGTTTCCAAGAGACCCAGTACTTC
>TRBV19|.|.|TRBJ1-5
CATDPVAPYSNQPQHF
TGTGCCACTGATCCGGTGGCACCATATAGCAATCAGCCCCAGCATTTT
>TRBV7-9|.|.|TRBJ1-4
CASSLVFGGADGEKLFF
TGTGCCAGCAGCTTAGTATTTGGGGGGGCCGACGGTGAAAAACTGTTTTTT
>TRBV19|TRBD1|.|TRBJ2-7
CASSIPGTETYEQYF
TGTGCCAGTAGTATCCCCGGGACAGAGACCTACGAGCAGTACTTC
>TRBV2|TRBD2|.|TRBJ2-5
CASSLTTSVETQYF
TGTGCCAGCAGTCTGACGACTAGCGTTGAGACCCAGTACTTC
>TRBV5-1|TRBD1|.|TRBJ2-5
CASSTETGGLETQYF
TGCGCCAGCAGCACCGAGACAGGGGGATTAGAGACCCAGTACTTC
>TRBV6-6|.|.|TRBJ2-7
CASSLNYEQYF
TGTGCCAGCAGTCTTAACTACGAGCAGTACTTC
>TRBV6-5|TRBD2|.|TRBJ2-7
CATKALAGGYEQYF
TGTGCCACCAAAGCACTAGCGGGAGGCTACGAGCAGTACTTC
>TRBV29-1|.|once|TRBJ2-1
CSVGPLRDNEQFF
TGCAGCGTTGGACCTTTAAGGGACAATGAGCAGTTCTTC
>TRBV27|.|.|TRBJ2-3
CASRVTQRGDTQYF
TGTGCCAGCAGAGTGACACAGAGGGGAGATACGCAGTATTTT
>TRBV5-1|.|once|TRBJ1-5
CASSLVSGGGQPQHF
TGCGCCAGCAGCTTGGTATCTGGGGGCGGTCAGCCCCAGCATTTT
>TRBV6-6|TRBD1|few|TRBJ1-2
CASSYSTGVGYTF
TGTGCCAGCAGTTACTCGACAGGGGTGGGCTACACCTTC
>TRBV15|.|.|TRBJ2-7
CATSRGKGYEQYF
TGTGCCACCAGCAGAGGGAAGGGTTACGAGCAGTACTTC
>TRBV4-1|TRBD1|.|TRBJ1-4
CASSHSDRGPEKLFF
TGCGCCAGCAGCCATTCCGACAGGGGTCCCGAAAAACTGTTTTTT
>TRBV5-1|.|.|TRBJ1-2
CASGRSVGNYGYTF
TGCGCCAGCGGTCGCTCGGTGGGGAACTATGGCTACACCTTC
>TRBV23-1|.|.|TRBJ2-1
CASSPGDNKWNEQFF
TGCGCCAGCAGTCCGGGGGACAACAAATGGAATGAGCAGTTCTTC
>TRBV6-6|.|once|TRBJ2-1
CASRDRASNEQFF
TGTGCCAGCAGGGACCGGGCCAGCAATGAGCAGTTCTTC
>TRBV5-4|TRBD1|.|TRBJ2-1
CASSFKQGVPHDNEQFF
TGTGCCAGCAGCTTCAAACAGGGGGTACCACACGACAATGAGCAGTTCTTC
>TRBV5-4|.|.|TRBJ2-2
CASSFSAVAGELFF
TGTGCCAGCAGCTTTTCTGCGGTGGCCGGGGAGCTGTTTTTT
>TRBV5-4|.|.|TRBJ1-1
CASSLDSQNTEAFF
TGTGCCAGCAGCTTGGACAGCCAGAACACTGAAGCTTTCTTT
>TRBV11-2|.|.|TRBJ1-1
CASSLSFGSTEAFF
TGTGCCAGCAGCTTATCCTTCGGCAGCACTGAAGCTTTCTTT
>TRBV15|.|once|TRBJ1-5
CATSRDPPGAGQPQHF
TGTGCCACCAGCAGAGATCCCCCAGGGGCAGGACAGCCCCAGCATTTT
>TRBV27|TRBD1|once|TRBJ1-6
CASSSGTGGGTPLHF
TGTGCCAGCAGTTCCGGGACAGGGGGCGGAACACCCCTCCACTTT
>TRBV7-6|.|.|TRBJ1-6
CASSLVPGVSSYNSPLHF
TGTGCCAGCAGCTTAGTGCCAGGGGTGAGCTCCTATAATTCACCCCTCCACTTT
>TRBV10-3|TRBD1|once|TRBJ1-2
CAISESREGATYGYTF
TGTGCCATCAGTGAGTCCAGGGAGGGGGCTACTTATGGCTACACCTTC
>TRBV7-9|TRBD1|.|TRBJ2-3
CASSPMGDRATDTQYF
TGTGCCAGCAGCCCGATGGGGGACAGGGCCACAGATACGCAGTATTTT
>TRBV19|TRBD2|.|TRBJ2-1
CASSSKAGAWYEQFF
TGTGCCAGTAGCTCTAAAGCGGGAGCTTGGTATGAGCAGTTCTTC
>TRBV6-6|.|.|TRBJ2-1
CASSPREFF
TGTGCCAGCAGCCCTAGGGAGTTCTTC
>TRBV18|TRBD1|.|TRBJ1-5
CASSVGQGTNQPQHF
TGTGCCAGCTCAGTCGGACAGGGGACCAATCAGCCCCAGCATTTT
>TRBV5-1|TRBD2|once|TRBJ2-1
CASSLWGTSGGPLSYNEQFF
TGCGCCAGCAGCTTGTGGGGGACTAGCGGGGGCCCCCTCTCCTACAATGAGCAGTTCTTC
>TRBV2|.|.|TRBJ2-7
CASTTSPYYEQYF
TGTGCCAGCACCACCTCCCCCTACTACGAGCAGTACTTC
>TRBV2|TRBD2|.|TRBJ2-1
CASSTQGLAVIGEQFF
TGTGCCAGCAGTACCCAGGGACTAGCCGTTATTGGTGAGCAGTTCTTC
>TRBV7-9|.|.|TRBJ2-7
CASSLGEGAYEQYF
TGTGCCAGCAGCTTAGGGGAGGGGGCCTACGAGCAGTACTTC
>TRBV7-3|.|.|TRBJ2-7
CASSLDGTYEQYF
TGTGCCAGCAGCTTAGACGGGACCTACGAGCAGTACTTC
>TRBV6-6|.|.|TRBJ2-1
CASRLDYYNEQFF
TGTGCCAGCAGACTCGACTACTACAATGAGCAGTTCTTC
>TRBV18|TRBD1|.|TRBJ2-2
CASSPPGGQNTGELFF
TGTGCCAGCTCACCCCCAGGGGGCCAGAACACCGGGGAGCTGTTTTTT
>TRBV5-1|TRBD1|.|TRBJ2-5
CASGLGQQETQYF
TGCGCCAGCGGTTTGGGACAGCAAGAGACCCAGTACTTC
>TRBV5-5|TRBD2|.|TRBJ2-5
CASSFLAGGPRETQYF
TGTGCCAGCAGCTTTTTAGCGGGAGGGCCCCGAGAGACCCAGTACTTC
>TRBV10-1|TRBD2|.|TRBJ2-1
CASSDRLAGNNEQFF
TGCGCCAGCAGCGACCGACTAGCGGGGAACAATGAGCAGTTCTTC
>TRBV4-1|TRBD2|.|TRBJ2-3
CASSLPGLAGEPSLSTDTQYF
TGCGCCAGCAGCCTGCCGGGACTAGCGGGGGAACCAAGCCTTAGCACAGATACGCAGTATTTT
>TRBV7-2|.|.|TRBJ2-3
CASSLATSRTDTQYF
TGTGCCAGCAGCTTAGCGACATCCCGCACAGATACGCAGTATTTT
>TRBV5-1|.|.|TRBJ2-3
CASSSRRGSTDTQYF
TGCGCCAGCAGCTCTCGCCGGGGGAGCACAGATACGCAGTATTTT
>TRBV6-6|TRBD1|.|TRBJ2-7
CASSPTGAYEQYF
TGTGCCAGCAGTCCGACAGGGGCCTACGAGCAGTACTTC
>TRBV6-5|.|.|TRBJ1-1
CASSYHSQGTEAFF
TGTGCCAGCAGTTACCATAGCCAGGGGACTGAAGCTTTCTTT
>TRBV9|.|.|TRBJ1-6
CASSVDISYNSPLHF
TGTGCCAGCAGCGTAGACATTTCCTATAATTCACCCCTCCACTTT
>TRBV5-4|.|.|TRBJ1-4
CASSLGSPNEKLFF
TGTGCCAGCAGCCTCGGTTCACCTAATGAAAAACTGTTTTTT
>TRBV5-1|TRBD2|.|TRBJ2-3
CASSPLASGSTDTQYF
TGCGCCAGCAGCCCATTGGCTAGCGGAAGCACAGATACGCAGTATTTT
>TRBV10-3|.|.|TRBJ2-7
CAISGGEYEQYF
TGTGCCATCAGTGGGGGGGAATACGAGCAGTACTTC
>TRBV28|TRBD1|.|TRBJ1-2
CASSSPGQDYGYTF
TGTGCCAGCAGTTCCCCGGGACAGGACTATGGCTACACCTTC
>TRBV6-1|.|.|TRBJ2-5
CASHRTNGQETQYF
TGTGCCAGCCACAGAACCAACGGCCAAGAGACCCAGTACTTC
>TRBV9|TRBD1|.|TRBJ2-7
CASSVDGTASYEQYF
TGTGCCAGCAGCGTAGATGGGACAGCCTCCTACGAGCAGTACTTC
>TRBV5-4|TRBD2|.|TRBJ2-7
CASSLGLAGGSEQYF
TGTGCCAGCAGCTTGGGACTAGCGGGAGGTAGCGAGCAGTACTTC
>TRBV20-1|.|.|TRBJ1-2
CSAAVWRGYTF
TGCAGTGCAGCGGTGTGGCGGGGCTACACCTTC
>TRBV5-5|.|.|TRBJ2-7
CASSLGRGDSYEQYF
TGTGCCAGCAGCTTGGGCCGGGGCGATTCCTACGAGCAGTACTTC
>TRBV5-1|.|.|TRBJ1-2
CASSPTTEYYGYTF
TGCGCCAGCAGTCCGACGACAGAGTACTATGGCTACACCTTC
>TRBV11-1|.|.|TRBJ1-2
CASSWDYKAGKIYGYTF
TGTGCCAGCAGCTGGGACTATAAGGCTGGAAAGATCTATGGCTACACCTTC